Each of the 17 T cell receptor beta chains below was sequenced from the same sample in a study of blood T cell repertoires in COVID-19 (dated by TCRdb to 2020 to 2022). Receptor amplification or capture employed the immunoSEQ multiplex PCR assay. TCRdb mirrors the immuneACCESS table, restricted to in-frame sequences. Some clones are absent from its copies; in checked studies, under half trace to an unresolved V gene, and the reason for the others is unknown. Here the sample has fewer than 180,000 clones; more than 75% occur a single time. Roughly 2.2% of the sample lies in the top ten. The sequenced material came from peripheral blood. These receptors came from a man between 65 and 85 years old with acute or convalescent COVID-19.

The chain uses TRBV2 and TRBJ2-2; maybe TRBD2 (6 bases). Germline CDR1 and CDR2: SNHLY and FYNNEI. The V gene lost 6 bases and the J gene lost 0 bases, with 14 bases spanning the gap. This CDR3 region has 16 residues. CDR3 residues: CASRASSVTNTGELFF. CDR3 nucleotide sequence: TGTGCCAGCAGAGCCTCTAGCGTCACGAACACCGGGGAGCTGTTTTTT.

This clone was found once. The chain combines TRBV6-5 with TRBJ1-6; D is uncertain. The CDR3 runs 13 residues. Germline V gives CDR1 MNHEY, CDR2 SVGAGI. The ends were cut back, 5 bases at V and 10 bases at J, with 12 bases in the middle. CDR3 region: CASSNVVNSPLHF. CDR3 in DNA: TGTGCCAGCAGTAACGTAGTGAACTCACCCCTCCACTTT.

V is TRBV29-1 and J is TRBJ2-1; 9 nucleotides agree with TRBD2. Germline V gives CDR1 SQVTM, CDR2 ANQGSEA. This CDR3 is built from 13 residues. V was clipped by 6 bases and J by 5 bases; unmatched bases: 5. The CDR3 nucleotides read TGCAGCGTCGGGACTAGCCGCCACAATGAGCAGTTCTTC. Its translation: CSVGTSRHNEQFF.

The V gene is TRBV6-1, the J gene TRBJ1-5; TRBD1 is a possible D gene (5 bases). Trimming took off 4 bases at V and 0 bases at J, with 16 bases between the two ends. The CDR3 extends over 17 amino acids. The germline V gene has CDR1 MNHNS and CDR2 SASEGT. This CDR3 is CASSGRKGPYSNQPQHF. Written as DNA, the CDR3 is TGTGCCAGCAGTGGACGTAAGGGGCCGTATAGCAATCAGCCCCAGCATTTT.

This clone turned up a few times. V and J are TRBV6-1 and TRBJ2-3, with TRBD1 identical over 12 bases. The V and J ends lost 4 bases and 3 bases, in that order; junction bases with no gene match: 5. Germline assignment: CDR1 MNHNS and CDR2 SASEGT. The CDR3 is 16 residues long. The DNA for the CDR3 is TGTGCCAGCAGTGGCACGGGACAGGGGGCTACAGATACGCAGTATTTT. As protein: CASSGTGQGATDTQYF.

The V gene is TRBV19, the J gene TRBJ1-5, with D possibly being TRBD1 (6 bases). The CDR3 consists of 14 residues. Germline assignment: CDR1 LNHDA and CDR2 SQIVND (reference sequence). V was trimmed by 3 bases and J by 3 bases, leaving 9 bases between them. The CDR3 loop is CASSIDRFNQPQHF. The CDR3 nucleotides are TGTGCCAGTAGTATCGACAGGTTCAATCAGCCCCAGCATTTT.

The chain recombines TRBV5-1 with TRBJ2-7; TRBD2 matches at 7 bases. Looked up from germline, CDR1 is SGHRS and CDR2 is YFSETQ. V dropped 3 bases and J dropped 2; count of bases not matched to a gene: 2. The CDR3 totals 13 residues. The CDR3 protein is CASSSGLTYEQYF. The DNA for the CDR3 is TGCGCCAGCAGCTCGGGACTAACCTACGAGCAGTACTTC. The whole variable domain, filled in from reference TRBV5-1 and TRBJ2-7, reads KAGVTQTPRYLIKTRGQQVTLSCSPISGHRSVSWYQQTPGQGLQFLFEYFSETQRNKGNFPGRFSGRQFSNSRSEMNVSTLELGDSALYLCASSSGLTYEQYFGPGTRLTVT.

The chain employs TRBV19 and TRBJ2-3; 11 bases align to TRBD2. The length of the CDR3 is 15 residues. Germline lookup yields CDR1 LNHDA and CDR2 SQIVND (reference sequence). The junction had 5 bases not matched to a gene; V was cut back by 7 bases and J by 2 bases. This CDR3 reads CASNPTSGATDTQYF. In nucleotides, the CDR3 is TGTGCCAGTAACCCGACTAGCGGGGCCACAGATACGCAGTATTTT.

The rearrangement links TRBV4-1 to TRBJ2-7, with a weak D call TRBD2 (5 bases). Germline CDR1 reads MGHRA; CDR2 reads YSYEKL. CDR3 length equals 15 residues. V gave up 7 bases and J gave up 3 bases, with 19 bases separating them. For the CDR3, the DNA is TGCGCCAGCACCACCGGGATCGGAGCCTTCTACGAGCAGTACTTC. It translates to CASTTGIGAFYEQYF.

V gene TRBV5-1 combines with J gene TRBJ2-6, with no clear D. Germline V lookup: CDR1 SGHRS, CDR2 YFSETQ. Trimming took 4 bases from V and 0 from J, leaving 11 bases between them. The CDR3 loop spans 16 amino acids. CDR3 sequence: CASSVTDSSGANVLTF. For the CDR3, the DNA is TGCGCCAGCAGCGTGACTGATAGCTCTGGGGCCAACGTCCTGACTTTC.

This clone has a count of ten or more. The chain couples TRBV7-9 to TRBJ1-2; 7 bases map to TRBD1. Germline values: CDR1 SEHNR, CDR2 FQNEAQ (reference sequence). The CDR3 length is 14 residues. V lost 6 bases, J lost 5 bases, and 9 bases stayed unmatched. CDR3 DNA: TGTGCCAGCAGAAGAAGTGGGACAGATTATGGCTACACCTTC. It specifies CASRRSGTDYGYTF.

The V call is TRBV24-1, the J call TRBJ2-5; 9 positions agree with TRBD2. Germline values: CDR1 KGHDR, CDR2 SFDVKD. The ends lost 5 bases at V and 4 bases at J; junction bases unmatched: 7. CDR3 length equals 15 residues. The CDR3 reads CATSGPSLAGETQYF. CDR3 sequence (DNA): TGTGCCACCAGTGGCCCCTCACTAGCGGGAGAGACCCAGTACTTC.

The chain uses TRBV5-1 and TRBJ1-1, with D unresolved. Trimming cost V 4 bases and J 5 bases, with 15 bases left between them. The CDR3 extends over 14 amino acids. Germline V gene data show CDR1 as SGHRS and CDR2 as YFSETQ. The CDR3 bases are TGCGCCAGCAGCAGGTCCGTGGGGAGTACTGAAGCTTTCTTT. It encodes CASSRSVGSTEAFF.

This clone was detected only once. This rearrangement joins TRBV5-4 to TRBJ2-7; 11 bases align to TRBD1. There are 18 residues in the CDR3. Germline V gives CDR1 SGHNT, CDR2 YYREEE (reference sequence). After removal of 2 bases from V and 1 base from J, the junction contained 11 bases not matched to a gene. CDR3 region: CASSLWTGGPLLSYEQYF. The CDR3 coding sequence is TGTGCCAGCAGCTTATGGACAGGGGGCCCGTTATTGTCCTACGAGCAGTACTTC.

This clone was observed a handful of times. The chain employs TRBV3-1 (or the pseudogene TRBV3-2) and TRBJ1-2; 7 nucleotides match TRBD1. The germline V gene encodes CDR1 LGHDT and CDR2 YNNKEL (reference sequence). V trimming: 4 bases; J trimming: 0 bases; junction bases outside the gene matches: 2. There are 14 residues in the CDR3. As DNA, the CDR3 is TGTGCCAGCAGCCGAGGGGGCGCTAACTATGGCTACACCTTC. Translated: CASSRGGANYGYTF.

The rearrangement uses TRBV2 and TRBJ2-6, with a possible D match to TRBD2 (5 bases). The CDR3 spans 16 residues. The V end was cut by 6 bases, the J end by 0 bases, with 12 bases between. Germline CDR1 and CDR2: SNHLY and FYNNEI. The CDR3 here is CASRLGPSSGANVLTF. The CDR3 nucleotides read TGTGCCAGCAGACTAGGACCCAGCTCTGGGGCCAACGTCCTGACTTTC.

DNA for the CDR3: TGTGCCGCATATTCCGGGACAGGGGGCCCGCCCCAGCATTTT. This encodes CAAYSGTGGPPQHF. The chain links TRBV28 to TRBJ1-5; 12 bases line up with TRBD1. With 11 bases clipped from V and 9 bases from J, the junction kept 11 bases outside the gene matches. The germline gives CDR1 MDHEN, CDR2 SYDVKM. The CDR3 spans 14 residues.